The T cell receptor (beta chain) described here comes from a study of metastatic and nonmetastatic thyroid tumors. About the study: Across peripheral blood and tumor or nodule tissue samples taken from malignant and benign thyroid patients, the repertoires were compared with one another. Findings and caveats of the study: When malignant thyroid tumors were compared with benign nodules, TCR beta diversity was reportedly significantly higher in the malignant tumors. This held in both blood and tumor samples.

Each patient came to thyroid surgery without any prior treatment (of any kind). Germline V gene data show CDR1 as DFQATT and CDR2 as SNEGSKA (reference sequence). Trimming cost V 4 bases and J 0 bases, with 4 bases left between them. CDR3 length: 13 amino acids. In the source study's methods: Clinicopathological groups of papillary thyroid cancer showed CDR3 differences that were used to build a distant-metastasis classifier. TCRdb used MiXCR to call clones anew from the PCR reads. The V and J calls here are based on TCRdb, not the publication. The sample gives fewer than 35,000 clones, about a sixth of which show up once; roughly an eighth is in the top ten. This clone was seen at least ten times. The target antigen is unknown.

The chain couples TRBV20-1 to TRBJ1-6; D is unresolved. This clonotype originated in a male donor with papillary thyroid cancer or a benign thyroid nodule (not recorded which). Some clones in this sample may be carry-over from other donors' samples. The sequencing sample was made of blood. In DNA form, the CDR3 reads TGCAGTGCTAAGAGCTCCTATAATTCACCCCTCCACTTT. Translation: CSAKSSYNSPLHF.